Included here is one T cell receptor (beta chain) sequence, with context. Its antigen is unknown. The PCR employed 60 Vbeta primers together with 13 Jbeta primers. The repertoire was sequenced with immunoSEQ multiplex PCR; TCRdb's copy has only in-frame clones and lacks some. The repertoire consists of over 75,000 clones, with approximately 89% occurring once and the leading ten covering around a tenth. The data originate from a study of cytomegalovirus exposure and HLA in healthy donors. Points from the study as a whole: Later examination showed HLA-associated TCR beta chains had greater clonal expansion than equally common others.

Germline V gene lookup returns CDR1 WSHSY and CDR2 SAAADI. V lost 6 bases and J lost 4, with 16 bases in between. CDR3 length: 14 amino acids. The sequenced sample consisted of PBMCs. This sequence was found in a man aged 30 to 39 in good health and CMV-seropositive. The chain joins TRBV10-2 to TRBJ2-7; a weak D match, TRBD2 (6 bases). CDR3 sequence reads: CASSGGTGKYEQYF. CDR3 nucleotide sequence: TGCGCCAGCAGCGGGGGAACGGGGAAGTACGAGCAGTACTTC.